This paragraph covers one TCR beta chain sequence. The specificity of this receptor is unknown. Within one base of it there is no much larger clone, and no base qualities were kept. The 40 or so donors, aged 6 to 90 years, were systemically healthy Caucasian individuals from Russia. Each donor gave about 9.7 milliliters of peripheral blood, drawn into EDTA-treated Vacutainer tubes. Ficoll-Paque density-gradient centrifugation was used to isolate PBMCs, with at least 7 million per sample. Trizol reagent was used to extract total RNA from PBMCs, with at least 6 micrograms per sample. For every donor, flow cytometry on a PBMC aliquot measured the percentage of naive CD45RAhigh/CD27high T cells. The source of the sample is a study of blood T cells in healthy people across ages (dated by TCRdb to between 2015 and 2017). With respect to the entire study: In model experiments, roughly one uniquely barcoded TCR beta cDNA molecule per two T cells was captured by template switching. The donors were divided into four age groups: young (average around 15 years), middle-aged (roughly 40), aged (about 60) and long-lived (roughly 82). Using the same blood draw, the study looked at two additional independent replicas of 1 million unique cDNA reads for two donors, one aged 18 to 30 and the other aged 80 or older. The study measured age-related changes in TCR beta repertoire diversity using deep sequencing normalized with unique cDNA molecular identifiers. To avoid experimental bias, donors of different ages were distributed randomly across sequencing lanes. General findings and caveats noted by the study authors: Estimates of total diversity from one million sequenced T cells were regarded as lower bounds and underestimates. Because the CMV infection status of the donors was unknown, age-related changes in expanded clonotypes may potentially have been confounded. Bulk unsorted PBMC profiling prevented conclusive comparison of naive and antigen-experienced compartments. As age increased, observed TCR beta diversity per million T cells dropped in a roughly linear way, and a significant reduction was already evident by age around 41. The percentage of naive T cells measured by flow cytometry correlated strongly with observed TCR beta diversity. Compared with the aged group, more naive CD4+ T cells, fewer expanded clones and increased TCR diversity were shown by the long-lived group, suggesting age selection.

The method behind the library was 5' RACE. TCRdb records Illumina HiSeq 2500 as the sequencer. The second PCR ran for roughly 6 to 11 cycles and used a J-beta primer mix along with a sample-barcoded 5' primer. A unique molecular identifier was introduced onto each TCR beta cDNA molecule by a template-switch 5' adaptor carrying 12 random nucleotides. Each sample yielded at least 2.5 million CDR3-containing paired-end reads. First-strand cDNA was synthesized from all RNA with the Mint cDNA synthesis kit, primed by a TRBC-specific oligonucleotide. Following uracil-DNA glycosylase treatment, all cDNA underwent a first 18-cycle PCR with the universal primers M1SS and BC2_uni_R. Turning to the authors' computational methods: For normalization, 1 million high-quality reads, each with a distinct molecular identifier, were randomly selected from each sample. Reads with shared molecular identifiers were discarded instead of being binned into consensus sequences. MiTCR, set to a Q25 quality threshold and the strictest error-elimination algorithm, was used for CDR3 identification, clonotype clustering and error correction. Lower-bound total TCR beta diversity was estimated with a nonparametric unseen species model using Euler transformation. TCRdb redid the processing of the public reads, applying fastp at Q25 and MiXCR, and retained in-frame beta chains. A single entry per CDR3 protein holds the most common genes and DNA from its merged rows. Here the V and J calls rest on TCRdb's processing, not on the authors' analysis. The sample data list about 680,000 distinct CDR3 sequences, and 45% to 50% of these were observed just once. The top ten constitute about 32% of the sample.

The CDR3, from cysteine to phenylalanine, totals 14 residues. The read is trimmed to its CDR3 DNA, 42 bases read in frame from base 1. Based on the germline V gene, the CDR1 and CDR2 sequences are LGHNA and YNFKEQ. A distance of 12 bases separates the germline ends of V and J, which lose 4 bases and 6 bases respectively. Sequences were obtained from blood. Rearrangement joined TRBV4-2 to TRBJ1-4; a tentative D call is TRBD1 (5 bases match). This receptor was taken from a woman aged 60 to 75 in good health. The base sequence is TGTGCCAGCAGCCCGACAGAAAGGCATGAAAAACTGTTTTTT. Translated, this gives CASSPTERHEKLFF.